This TCR beta chain was recorded in a study of response to subunit inactivated influenza vaccine. Whole-study findings and limits: That few new T cells are recruited by each seasonal influenza vaccination was the authors' suggestion.

This CDR3 is built from 14 residues. Germline CDR1 is KGHDR and CDR2 is SFDVKD. The germline V and J ends were trimmed by 0 bases and 5 bases, with 6 bases remaining between them. This clonotype appeared many times. Antigen: not known. Each CDR3 protein is one row after TCRdb ran MiXCR on the RT-PCR reads. Of under 550,000 distinct CDR3 sequences in the sample, approximately 7.2% were seen once. The clonotype originates from a man aged 50 to 69 who received an inactivated influenza vaccine. The specimen comprised PBMCs from blood, sampled 23 months after vaccination. This chain uses TRBV24-1 with TRBJ2-2, with D unresolved. CDR3 bases: TGTGCCACCAGTGATTTGCAGAAGACCGGGGAGCTGTTTTTT. Translating it yields CATSDLQKTGELFF.